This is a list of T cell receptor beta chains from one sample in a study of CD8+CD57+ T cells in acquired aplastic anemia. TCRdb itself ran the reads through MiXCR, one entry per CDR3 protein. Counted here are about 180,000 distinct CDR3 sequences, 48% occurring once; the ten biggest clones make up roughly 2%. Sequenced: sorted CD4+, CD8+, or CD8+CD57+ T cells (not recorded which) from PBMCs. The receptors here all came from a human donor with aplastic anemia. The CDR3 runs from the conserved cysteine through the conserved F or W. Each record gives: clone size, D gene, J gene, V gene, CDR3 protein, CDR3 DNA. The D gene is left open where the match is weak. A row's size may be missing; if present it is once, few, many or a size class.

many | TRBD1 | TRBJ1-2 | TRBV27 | CASRMTGGYGYTF | TGTGCCAGCAGAATGACAGGGGGGTATGGCTACACCTTC
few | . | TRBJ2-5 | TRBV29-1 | CSVAGTKQETQYF | TGCAGCGTTGCCGGGACCAAACAAGAGACCCAGTACTTC
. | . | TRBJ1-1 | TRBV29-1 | CSVLLFGTINTEAFF | TGCAGCGTTCTATTATTCGGGACGATCAACACTGAAGCTTTCTTT
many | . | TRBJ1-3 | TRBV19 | CASSDGQLSGNTIYF | TGTGCCAGTAGCGATGGACAACTCTCTGGAAACACCATATATTTT
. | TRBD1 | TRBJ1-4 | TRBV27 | CASSLRVQTGGVRSNEKLFF | TGTGCCAGCAGTTTACGGGTACAGACAGGGGGCGTTCGGTCTAATGAAAAACTGTTTTTT
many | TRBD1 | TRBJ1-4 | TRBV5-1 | CASSSLGQENEKLFF | TGCGCCAGCAGCTCCTTGGGACAGGAAAATGAAAAACTGTTTTTT
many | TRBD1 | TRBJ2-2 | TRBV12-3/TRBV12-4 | CASSPLPGQGGGAGELFF | TGTGCCAGCAGTCCGCTTCCTGGACAGGGAGGTGGGGCCGGGGAGCTGTTTTTT
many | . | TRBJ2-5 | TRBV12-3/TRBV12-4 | CASAVSGGGANGETQYF | TGTGCCAGTGCAGTTTCTGGTGGGGGGGCCAACGGAGAGACCCAGTACTTC
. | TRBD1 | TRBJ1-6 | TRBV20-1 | CSAPQGGNSPLHF | TGCAGTGCTCCTCAGGGGGGGAATTCACCCCTCCACTTT
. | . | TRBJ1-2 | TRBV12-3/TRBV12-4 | CASSFGVVYGYTF | TGTGCCAGCAGTTTTGGTGTGGTGTATGGCTACACCTTC
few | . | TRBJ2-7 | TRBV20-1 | CSAPVRETGRREQYF | TGCAGTGCTCCTGTTCGCGAGACAGGGAGGAGGGAGCAGTACTTC
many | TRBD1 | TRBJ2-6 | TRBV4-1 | CASSQDWRTGRSGVNVLTF | TGCGCCAGCAGCCAAGATTGGAGGACAGGGCGCTCTGGGGTCAACGTCCTGACTTTC
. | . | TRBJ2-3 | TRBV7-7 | CASLPRTDTQYF | TGTGCTAGTCTCCCCAGGACAGATACGCAGTATTTT
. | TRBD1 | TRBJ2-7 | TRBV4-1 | CASSQVWDRVYEQYF | TGCGCCAGCAGCCAAGTTTGGGACAGGGTCTACGAGCAGTACTTC
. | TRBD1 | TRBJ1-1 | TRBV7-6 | CASSLDQGTGEAFF | TGTGCCAGCAGCTTGGACCAGGGGACAGGGGAAGCTTTCTTT
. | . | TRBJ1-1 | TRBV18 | CASSPPGEAGSTEAFF | TGTGCCAGCTCACCACCGGGGGAGGCCGGGAGCACTGAAGCTTTCTTT
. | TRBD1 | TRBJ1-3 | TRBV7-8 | CASSIRTGESTSGNTIYF | TGTGCCAGCAGCATTCGGACAGGGGAGTCAACCTCTGGAAACACCATATATTTT
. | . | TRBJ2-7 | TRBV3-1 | CASSQGNPPRKDF | TGTGCCAGCAGCCAAGGGAATCCTCCTAGAAAGGACTTC
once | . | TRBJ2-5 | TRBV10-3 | CASSFWGDETQYF | TGTGCCAGCAGTTTTTGGGGGGATGAGACCCAGTACTTC
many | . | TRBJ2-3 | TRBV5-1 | CASSLKGVPDTQYF | TGCGCCAGCAGCTTGAAAGGGGTCCCAGATACGCAGTATTTT
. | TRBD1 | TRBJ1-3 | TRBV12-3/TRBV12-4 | CASCPPGQSSGNTIYF | TGTGCCAGCTGCCCGCCGGGACAGAGCTCTGGAAACACCATATATTTT
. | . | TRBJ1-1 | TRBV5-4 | CASSLGGRGGEQEAFF | TGTGCCAGCAGCTTGGGGGGCAGGGGAGGCGAACAAGAAGCTTTCTTT
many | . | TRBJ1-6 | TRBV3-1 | CASSQGLQGGNSPLHF | TGTGCCAGCAGCCAAGGACTACAAGGGGGTAATTCACCCCTCCACTTT
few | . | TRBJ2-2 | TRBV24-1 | CATSKPGPEKELFF | TGTGCCACCAGTAAACCGGGCCCTGAGAAGGAGCTGTTTTTT
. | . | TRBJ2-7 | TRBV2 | CASSEVGRSYEQYF | TGTGCCAGCAGTGAGGTAGGCCGGAGCTACGAGCAGTACTTC
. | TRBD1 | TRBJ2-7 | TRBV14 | CASSQGFRDSYYF | TGTGCCAGCAGCCAAGGTTTCCGGGACAGTTACTACTTC
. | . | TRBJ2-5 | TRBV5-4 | CASSLPGSETQYF | TGTGCCAGCAGCTTGCCCGGATCAGAGACCCAGTACTTC
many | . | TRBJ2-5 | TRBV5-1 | CASSLAGYPQETQYF | TGCGCCAGCAGCTTGGCCGGCTACCCCCAAGAGACCCAGTACTTC